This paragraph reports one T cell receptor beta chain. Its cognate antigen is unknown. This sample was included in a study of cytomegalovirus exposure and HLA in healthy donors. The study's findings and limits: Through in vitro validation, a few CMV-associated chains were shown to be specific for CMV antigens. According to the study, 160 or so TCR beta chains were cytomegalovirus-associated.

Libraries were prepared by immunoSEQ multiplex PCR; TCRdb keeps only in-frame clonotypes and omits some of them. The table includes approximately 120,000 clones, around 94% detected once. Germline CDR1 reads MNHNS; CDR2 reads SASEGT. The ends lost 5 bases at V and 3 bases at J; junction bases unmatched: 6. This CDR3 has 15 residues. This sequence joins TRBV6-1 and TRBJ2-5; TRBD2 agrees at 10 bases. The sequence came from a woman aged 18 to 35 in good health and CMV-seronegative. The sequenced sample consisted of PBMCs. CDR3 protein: CASSSGRARKETQYF. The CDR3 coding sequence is TGTGCCAGCAGTAGCGGGAGGGCCCGGAAAGAGACCCAGTACTTC.